Presented here are 23 T cell receptor beta chains from one specimen sequenced in a study of T cell repertoires in aging, cancer and after chemotherapy. Multiplex touch-down PCR with TRB-A/B primers amplified rearranged V-D-J TRB sequences. TCRdb redid the calling of the multiplex PCR reads with MiXCR, one entry per CDR3 protein. The sample holds roughly 10,000 distinct CDR3 sequences; about 38% are singletons and the top ten take about 8.2%. Amplification of TCR beta used genomic DNA extracted from peripheral blood. The sample was blood. Receptors were obtained from a human donor in good health.

This chain connects TRBV5-4 to TRBJ2-7; 9 bases fit TRBD1. With 4 bases clipped from V and 4 bases from J, the junction kept 15 bases outside the gene matches. Germline CDR1 SGHNT, CDR2 YYREEE (reference sequence). CDR3 length: 17 amino acids. The CDR3 here is CASSGGPTGGRSYEQYF. The CDR3 coding sequence is TGTGCCAGCAGCGGAGGTCCCACAGGGGGCAGATCTTACGAGCAGTACTTC.

A few counts support this clonotype. This chain links TRBV5-5 with TRBJ2-3; tentatively, D is TRBD1 or TRBD2 (5 bases each). Germline V CDR1 and CDR2: SGHKS, YYEKEE (reference sequence). The length of the CDR3 is 16 residues. V dropped 2 bases and J dropped 4 bases, with 17 bases sitting between them. The CDR3 sequence: CASSLGGGPRADTQYF. CDR3 sequence (DNA): TGTGCCAGCAGCTTAGGTGGGGGTCCGAGAGCAGATACGCAGTATTTT.

The V call is TRBV28, the J call TRBJ2-3; D is perhaps TRBD1 (6 bases). The CDR3 runs 14 residues. V was cut by 5 bases and J by 5 bases, with 14 bases left in between. Germline V CDR1 and CDR2: MDHEN, SYDVKM. The CDR3 reads CASSPGQWVDTQYF. CDR3 DNA: TGTGCCAGCAGTCCCGGACAGTGGGTAGATACGCAGTATTTT.

This clonotype was detected only a few times. The rearrangement links TRBV19 to TRBJ2-5; 7 bases fit TRBD2. Per germline, CDR1 LNHDA and CDR2 SQIVND (reference sequence). The CDR3 spans 16 residues. V lost 3 bases and J lost 5; bases outside the gene matches: 12. The CDR3 reads CASSISSWEGGETQYF. The CDR3 bases are TGTGCCAGTAGTATTTCGTCGTGGGAGGGAGGGGAGACCCAGTACTTC.

In this sample, this clonotype turned up a few times. This chain joins TRBV30 and TRBJ2-5; the D gene is possibly TRBD2 (6 bases). The CDR3 is made up of 13 amino acids. Germline V lookup: CDR1 GTSNPN, CDR2 SVGIG (reference sequence). Trimming shortened V by 4 bases and J by 2 bases, and 11 bases separated the two germline ends. The CDR3, as DNA: TGTGCCTGGAATGGAGGGGCACAAGAGACCCAGTACTTC. Protein product: CAWNGGAQETQYF.

CDR3 in amino acids: CACSEGRANAEAFF. The CDR3 DNA follows: TGTGCCTGTTCTGAGGGGAGGGCCAACGCTGAAGCTTTCTTT. V and J are TRBV30 and TRBJ1-1, with D perhaps matching TRBD1 (5 bases). Germline CDR1 is GTSNPN and CDR2 is SVGIG (reference sequence). This CDR3 is built from 14 residues. V was trimmed by 6 bases and J by 6 bases, leaving 20 bases between them. The full variable domain, its missing parts supplied by reference TRBV30 and TRBJ1-1, is SQTIHQWPATLVQPVGSPLSLECTVEGTSNPNLYWYRQAAGRGLQLLFYSVGIGQISSEVPQNLSASRPQDRQFILSSKKLLLSDSGFYLCACSEGRANAEAFFGQGTRLTVV.

The chain links TRBV6-5 to TRBJ2-4, with D unresolved. Trimming removed 0 bases at V and 7 bases at J, with 7 bases between. This CDR3 contains 13 residues. Germline CDR1 and CDR2: MNHEY and SVGAGI. The CDR3 reads CASSYSARNIQYF. CDR3 DNA sequence: TGTGCCAGCAGTTACTCGGCTAGGAACATTCAGTACTTC.

This sequence joins TRBV5-6 and TRBJ2-7, with TRBD2 as a possible D gene (6 bases). Between the trimmed V and J ends, which lost 0 bases and 1 base, there was a span of 8 bases. The CDR3 totals 14 residues. From germline, CDR1 is SGHDT and CDR2 YYEEEE. CDR3 sequence reads: CASSLGDSSYEQYF. Here the CDR3 DNA reads TGTGCCAGCAGCTTGGGGGACTCATCCTACGAGCAGTACTTC.

This clonotype was counted only a few times. This chain uses TRBV6-6 with TRBJ2-7, with D unresolved. The V gene lost 2 bases and the J gene lost 6 bases, with 5 bases spanning the gap. Germline V CDR1 and CDR2: MNHNY, SVGAGI (reference sequence). The CDR3 spans 11 residues. The CDR3 sequence: CASSYDTEQYF. CDR3 sequence (DNA): TGTGCCAGCAGTTACGACACCGAGCAGTACTTC.

This clonotype came up a few times. V gene TRBV6-5 combines with J gene TRBJ2-1; possible D gene TRBD2, 7 bases. This CDR3 spans 18 amino acids. Germline CDR1 MNHEY, CDR2 SVGAGI. V was clipped by 6 bases and J by 0 bases, with 21 bases between them. Here the CDR3 DNA reads TGTGCCAGCAGCCGGGTGGGGGGGGCAAGGAGCTCCTACAATGAGCAGTTCTTC. Translated: CASSRVGGARSSYNEQFF.

This clonotype occurred a few times. This chain joins TRBV6-2 or TRBV6-3 and TRBJ2-2, with D tentatively TRBD2 (5 bases). The V and J ends lost 6 bases and 3 bases respectively, with 8 bases between them. CDR3 length equals 13 residues. Per the germline V gene, CDR1 is MNHEY and CDR2 is SVGEGT. This CDR3 is CASSRGYTGELFF. The CDR3 nucleotides are TGTGCCAGCAGCCGGGGATACACCGGGGAGCTGTTTTTT.

The V gene is TRBV19, the J gene TRBJ2-7; D is uncertain. Germline-derived CDR1 and CDR2 are LNHDA and SQIVND (reference sequence). V lost 5 bases and J lost 9, with 23 bases in between. The CDR3 runs 15 residues. The CDR3 DNA sequence: TGTGCCAGTAGTGCCCCCGCTGATTTACCTACGAGGCAGTACTTC. As protein: CASSAPADLPTRQYF.

The chain joins TRBV19 to TRBJ1-6; D not certain. The CDR3 contains 15 residues. The germline V gene encodes CDR1 LNHDA and CDR2 SQIVND (reference sequence). V dropped 1 base and J dropped 8 bases, with 12 bases sitting between them. Here the CDR3 reads CASSIATAGDSPLHF. In DNA, the CDR3 is TGTGCCAGTAGTATAGCGACCGCCGGGGATTCACCCCTCCACTTT. The full variable domain, completed using reference TRBV19 and TRBJ1-6, is DGGITQSPKYLFRKEGQNVTLSCEQNLNHDAMYWYRQDPGQGLRLIYYSQIVNDFQKGDIAEGYSVSREKKESFPLTVTSAQKNPTAFYLCASSIATAGDSPLHFGNGTRLTVT.

V and J are TRBV10-3 and TRBJ1-3; D may be TRBD1 (5 bases). From germline, CDR1 is ENHRY and CDR2 SYGVKD. Between the trimmed V and J ends, which lost 11 bases and 0 bases, there was a span of 11 bases. The CDR3 runs to 13 residues. CDR3 residues: CALGGYSGNTIYF. For the CDR3, the DNA is TGTGCCCTGGGGGGTTACTCTGGAAACACCATATATTTT.

This clonotype was detected only a few times. The chain recombines TRBV6-4 with TRBJ2-3; D perhaps matches TRBD2 (6 bases). V shed 2 bases and J shed 0 bases, with 6 bases lying between them. CDR3 size: 14 residues. Germline CDR1 reads MRHNA; CDR2 reads SNTAGT. The CDR3 protein is CASSDGTSTDTQYF. For the CDR3, the DNA is TGTGCCAGCAGTGACGGGACTAGCACAGATACGCAGTATTTT.

This clonotype was seen more than once but under ten times. The V gene is TRBV6-1, the J gene TRBJ2-1; tentative D call: TRBD1 (5 bases). CDR1 MNHNS and CDR2 SASEGT come from the germline V gene. The V end lost 4 bases, the J end lost 2 bases, and 12 bases lay between the germline ends. This CDR3 has 15 amino acids. The CDR3 loop is CASSVLGLPYNEQFF. In DNA form, the CDR3 reads TGTGCCAGCAGTGTACTGGGGCTGCCCTACAATGAGCAGTTCTTC.

This clonotype is medium-sized in the sample. The chain combines TRBV6-5 with TRBJ2-2; D call uncertain. Germline V CDR1 and CDR2: MNHEY, SVGAGI. The CDR3 runs to 15 residues. V was cut by 2 bases and J by 2 bases, with 9 bases left in between. The CDR3 DNA follows: TGTGCCAGCAGTTACCTCACCGACAACACCGGGGAGCTGTTTTTT. Its protein is CASSYLTDNTGELFF.

This clonotype occurred a few times. CDR3 loop: CASSLRQGPNEKLFF. The DNA for the CDR3 is TGTGCCAGCAGTTTACGCCAGGGACCTAATGAAAAACTGTTTTTT. The chain uses TRBV12-3 or TRBV12-4 and TRBJ1-4; D may be TRBD1 (5 bases). V lost 2 bases and J 3 bases, leaving 10 bases between the germline ends. This CDR3 spans 15 amino acids.

This rearrangement joins TRBV30 to TRBJ2-7; D unclear. Germline V gene lookup returns CDR1 GTSNPN and CDR2 SVGIG (reference sequence). CDR3 length: 13 amino acids. Trimming took off 4 bases at V and 0 bases at J, with 10 bases between the two ends. This chain's CDR3 is CAWKGDSSYEQYF. The DNA for the CDR3 is TGTGCCTGGAAAGGTGATTCCTCCTACGAGCAGTACTTC.

CDR3 loop: CASSLNEGRGQEQYF. CDR3 coding DNA: TGTGCCAGCAGCTTGAACGAAGGCAGGGGGCAGGAGCAGTACTTC. The chain is built from TRBV5-6 and TRBJ2-7; 8 bases map to TRBD1. The germline V gene has CDR1 SGHDT and CDR2 YYEEEE. CDR3 length equals 15 residues. V shed 1 base, J shed 7 bases, and the junction held 10 bases outside the gene matches.

V usage is TRBV30 and J usage is TRBJ1-2, with 10 bases matching TRBD1. Trimming cost V 0 bases and J 2 bases; bases outside gene matches: 3. Germline values: CDR1 GTSNPN, CDR2 SVGIG (reference sequence). The length of the CDR3 is 15 residues. The CDR3 bases are TGTGCCTGGAGTGTGAGGACAGGGGGAAACTATGGCTACACCTTC. Translated, it gives CAWSVRTGGNYGYTF.

This chain connects TRBV7-9 to TRBJ2-3, with TRBD1 matching 7 bases. This CDR3 has 15 amino acids. The V gene end was trimmed by 5 bases and the J gene end by 2 bases; junction bases not matched to a gene: 7. Germline CDR1 SEHNR, CDR2 FQNEAQ (reference sequence). This CDR3 is CASSLRTGPTDTQYF. The CDR3 DNA follows: TGTGCCAGCAGCCTGCGGACAGGACCCACAGATACGCAGTATTTT. Variable domain in full (rest from reference TRBV7-9 and TRBJ2-3): DTGVSQNPRHKITKRGQNVTFRCDPISEHNRLYWYRQTLGQGPEFLTYFQNEAQLEKSRLLSDRFSAERPKGSFSTLEIQRTEQGDSAMYLCASSLRTGPTDTQYFGPGTRLTVL.

The chain employs TRBV6-1 and TRBJ2-7, with 12 bases matching TRBD2. The CDR3 spans 16 residues. V lost 2 bases and J lost 2; bases outside the gene matches: 4. CDR1 is MNHNS and CDR2 is SASEGT in the germline V gene. CDR3 coding DNA: TGTGCCAGCAGTGAAAGGAGGACTAGCGGGGCCTACGAGCAGTACTTC. It codes for CASSERRTSGAYEQYF.